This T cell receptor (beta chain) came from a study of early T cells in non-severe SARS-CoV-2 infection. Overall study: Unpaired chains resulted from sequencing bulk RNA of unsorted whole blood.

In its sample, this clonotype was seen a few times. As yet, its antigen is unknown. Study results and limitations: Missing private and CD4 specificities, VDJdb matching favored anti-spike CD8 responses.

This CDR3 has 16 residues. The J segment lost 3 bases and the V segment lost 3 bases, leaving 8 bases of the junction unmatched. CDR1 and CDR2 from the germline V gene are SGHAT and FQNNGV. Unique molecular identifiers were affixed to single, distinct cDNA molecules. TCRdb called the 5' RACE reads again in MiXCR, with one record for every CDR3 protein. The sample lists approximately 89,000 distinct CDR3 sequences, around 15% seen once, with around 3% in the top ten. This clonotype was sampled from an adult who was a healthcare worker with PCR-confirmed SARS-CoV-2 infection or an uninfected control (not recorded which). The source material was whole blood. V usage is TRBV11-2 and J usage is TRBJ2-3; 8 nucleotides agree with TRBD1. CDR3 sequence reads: CASSLFTGGTTDTQYF. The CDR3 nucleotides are TGTGCCAGCAGCTTGTTTACAGGGGGGACTACAGATACGCAGTATTTT.